This T cell receptor (beta chain) was documented in a study of T cells after posttransplantation cyclophosphamide. Here immunoSEQ multiplex PCR was the method, and the copy in TCRdb shows in-frame clones only, minus some. The repertoire holds about 31,000 clones, with 75% to 95% as singletons. Comment on this clone: Antigen specificity is unknown.

Overall study results and limits: TRB clonality was highly associated with recipient CMV seropositivity and reactivation. Later post-transplant blood repertoires were often dominated by donor CD8+ memory clones.

This CDR3 is built from 14 residues. The J segment lost 1 base and the V segment lost 2 bases, leaving 1 base of the junction unmatched. Germline CDR1 is MDHEN and CDR2 is SYDVKM. The naive gate required viable CD3+CD4+ or CD3+CD8+ cells with CCR7+CD45RA+CD45RO-CD95-CD27+CD28+ phenotype. On the day of bone marrow donation, the related graft donor provided peripheral blood. This rearrangement joins TRBV28 to TRBJ1-1; 7 nucleotides match TRBD1. Sequenced: naive CD4+ T cells sorted from PBMCs. This clonotype was obtained from a woman between 55 and 75 years old in good health, CMV-negative, and a related stem cell transplant donor. CDR3 nucleotide sequence: TGTGCCAGCAGTTTAGGGACAGCGAACACTGAAGCTTTCTTT. It is translated as CASSLGTANTEAFF. The complete variable domain, with remaining parts taken from reference TRBV28 and TRBJ1-1, reads DVKVTQSSRYLVKRTGEKVFLECVQDMDHENMFWYRQDPGLGLRLIYFSYDVKMKEKGDIPEGYSVSREKKERFSLILESASTNQTSMYLCASSLGTANTEAFFGQGTRLTVV.